This TCR beta chain was documented in a study of blood T cells in healthy people across ages. Together with a sample-barcoded 5' primer, a J-beta primer mix was included in a second PCR lasting about 7 to 11 cycles. TCRdb re-derived calls from the 5' RACE reads in MiXCR, one entry per CDR3 protein. Among about 930,000 distinct CDR3 sequences listed, about 28% were seen once. The CDR3 covers 15 residues. Trimming took 0 bases from V and 8 from J, leaving 19 bases between them. CDR1 and CDR2 from the germline V gene are SQVTM and ANQGSEA. This same sample was also taken into another study, of T cells of mothers and their children.

The TCR originated in a woman in her thirties or forties in good health. Sequences were obtained from blood. The rearrangement uses TRBV29-1 and TRBJ1-2; perhaps TRBD1 as D (6 bases). The CDR3 loop is CSVEDLGRGVGGYTF. CDR3 DNA sequence: TGCAGCGTTGAAGATCTCGGCAGGGGAGTTGGCGGCTACACCTTC.